Following are 4 T cell receptor beta chains from one sample sequenced in a study of spatial heterogeneity in lung cancer. The time point denotes: sample taken at primary tumor resection. No cell sorting; template was whole RNA from tumor, lung tissue or PBMC. Via MiXCR, TCRdb re-called the 5' RACE reads, giving one row per CDR3 protein. The table includes 4,500 to 5,500 distinct CDR3 sequences, roughly 35% detected once. The source was PBMCs, collected at surgery. The origin of the receptors is a female donor with early-stage non-small cell lung cancer.

Turning to this clonotype: This beta chain is off target for a library built for alpha chains, so its abundance means little. This chain links TRBV29-1 with TRBJ2-1; either TRBD1 or TRBD2 may fit D (5 bases each). The CDR3 is 10 amino acids. With 4 bases removed from V and 15 bases from J, the gap between germline ends came to 13 bases. Germline V gene data show CDR1 as SQVTM and CDR2 as ANQGSEA. Here the CDR3 DNA reads TGCAGCGTTGTCGGGGCCAGGTCGTTCTTC. Translation: CSVVGARSFF.

As regards this clonotype: This beta chain is an off-target read within a library intended for alpha chains, so its frequency means little. V gene TRBV2 combines with J gene TRBJ2-3; 9 bases line up with TRBD2. V trimming: 4 bases; J trimming: 1 base; junction bases outside the gene matches: 6. Germline CDR1 SNHLY, CDR2 FYNNEI. This CDR3 contains 16 residues. Written as DNA, the CDR3 is TGTGCCAGCAGTGCTGGCCTAGCGGGGCGCACAGATACGCAGTATTTT. This gives the protein CASSAGLAGRTDTQYF.

With respect to this clonotype: A library made for alpha chains picked up this beta chain off target, so its size means little. V is TRBV24-1 and J is TRBJ2-7; D is perhaps TRBD1 (6 bases). Between the trimmed V and J ends, which lost 2 bases and 9 bases, there was a span of 16 bases. CDR3 length: 14 residues. Germline loops: CDR1 KGHDR, CDR2 SFDVKD. In nucleotides, the CDR3 is TGTGCCACCAGTGATTCAGGGGCTACGAGTAGGCAGTACTTC. Its protein product is CATSDSGATSRQYF.

Concerning this clonotype itself: This beta chain came through as a stray read in a library set up for alpha chains, and its size says little. V is TRBV7-9 and J is TRBJ1-1, with no clear D. CDR3 length equals 13 residues. The germline V and J ends were trimmed by 8 bases and 8 bases, with 18 bases remaining between them. Germline CDR1 is SEHNR and CDR2 is FQNEAQ (reference sequence). CDR3 coding DNA: TGTGCCAGCCGACATAACAACCAAGCCGAAGCTTTCTTT. Residues: CASRHNNQAEAFF. Using reference TRBV7-9 and TRBJ1-1 for the parts outside the CDR3, the full variable domain is DTGVSQNPRHKITKRGQNVTFRCDPISEHNRLYWYRQTLGQGPEFLTYFQNEAQLEKSRLLSDRFSAERPKGSFSTLEIQRTEQGDSAMYLCASRHNNQAEAFFGQGTRLTVV.